The clone carrying this TCR beta chain turned up a few times. The data were taken from a study of regulatory T cells in long-lasting Graves disease. Per the germline V gene, CDR1 is MNHEY and CDR2 is SMNVEV (reference sequence). The V segment lost 1 base and the J segment 0 bases; nucleotides outside the gene matches: 15. There are 20 residues in the CDR3. HTBI primers from iRepertoire and Arm-PCR of CDR3 regions yielded the TCR beta libraries. TCRdb ran MiXCR on the multiplex PCR reads and lists one entry per CDR3 protein. Of some 460,000 distinct CDR3 sequences listed, around 16% are singletons. Time point specified: newly diagnosed GD, antithyroid drugs for less than 3 months. The authors made the TCR library using RNA they extracted from PBMCs. These data were also reused for a study on T cells in Graves' hyperthyroidism and ophthalmopathy.

The receptor was derived from a man in his forties with Graves disease. Here the sequenced sample was peripheral blood mononuclear cells (PBMCs), taken at new diagnosis, from a patient treated with antithyroid drugs. The rearrangement links TRBV27 to TRBJ2-3, with TRBD2 matching 8 bases. The CDR3 loop reads CASSLLGLAGFPTSTDTQYF. The CDR3 coding sequence is TGTGCCAGCAGTTTATTAGGCTTAGCGGGATTCCCGACTAGCACAGATACGCAGTATTTT.